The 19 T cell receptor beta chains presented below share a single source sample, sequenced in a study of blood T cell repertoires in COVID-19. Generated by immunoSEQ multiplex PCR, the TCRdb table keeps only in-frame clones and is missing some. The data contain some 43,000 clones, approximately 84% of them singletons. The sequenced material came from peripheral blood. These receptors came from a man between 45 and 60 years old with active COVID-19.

CDR3 sequence (DNA): TGTGCCAGCAGCGACGGGGTTGCAGATACGCAGTATTTT. Translated: CASSDGVADTQYF. V usage is TRBV7-9 and J usage is TRBJ2-3; a possible D gene is TRBD2 (5 bases). This CDR3 has 13 amino acids. V lost 5 bases and J lost 4, with 10 bases in between. Germline values: CDR1 SEHNR, CDR2 FQNEAQ (reference sequence).

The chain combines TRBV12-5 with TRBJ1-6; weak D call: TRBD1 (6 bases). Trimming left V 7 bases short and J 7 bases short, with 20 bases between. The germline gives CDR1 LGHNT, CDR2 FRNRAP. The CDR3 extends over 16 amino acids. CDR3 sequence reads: CASARGGNRNNSPLHF. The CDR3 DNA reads TGTGCTAGTGCCCGAGGGGGAAACAGAAACAATTCACCCCTCCACTTT.

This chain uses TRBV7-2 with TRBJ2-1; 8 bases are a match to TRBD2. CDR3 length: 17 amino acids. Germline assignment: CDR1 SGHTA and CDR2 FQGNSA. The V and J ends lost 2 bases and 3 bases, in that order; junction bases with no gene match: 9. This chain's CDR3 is CASSLRDFSGGYNEQFF. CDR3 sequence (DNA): TGTGCCAGCAGCTTAAGGGACTTCAGCGGGGGCTACAATGAGCAGTTCTTC.

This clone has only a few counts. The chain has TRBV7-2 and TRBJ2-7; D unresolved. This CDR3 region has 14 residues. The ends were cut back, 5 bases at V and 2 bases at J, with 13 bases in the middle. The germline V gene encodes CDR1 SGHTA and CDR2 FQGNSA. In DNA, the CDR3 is TGTGCCAGCAGCCTCACCTACACTACCTACGAGCAGTACTTC. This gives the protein CASSLTYTTYEQYF.

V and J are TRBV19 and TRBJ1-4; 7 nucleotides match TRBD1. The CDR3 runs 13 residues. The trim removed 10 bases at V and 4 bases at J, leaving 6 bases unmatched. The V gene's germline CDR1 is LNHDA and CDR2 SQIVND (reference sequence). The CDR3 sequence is CATGTALNEKLFF. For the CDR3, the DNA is TGTGCCACCGGGACAGCCCTTAATGAAAAACTGTTTTTT.

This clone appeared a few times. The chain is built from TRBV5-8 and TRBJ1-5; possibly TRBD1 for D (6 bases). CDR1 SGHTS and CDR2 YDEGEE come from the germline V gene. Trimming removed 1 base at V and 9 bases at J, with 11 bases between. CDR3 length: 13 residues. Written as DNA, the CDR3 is TGTGCCAGCAGCTTGAAAAGGGGGAGGCCCCAGCATTTT. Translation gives CASSLKRGRPQHF. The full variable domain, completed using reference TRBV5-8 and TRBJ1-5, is EAGVTQSPTHLIKTRGQQATLRCSPISGHTSVYWYQQALGLGLQFLLWYDEGEERNRGNFPPRFSGRQFPNYSSELNVNALELEDSALYLCASSLKRGRPQHFGDGTRLSIL.

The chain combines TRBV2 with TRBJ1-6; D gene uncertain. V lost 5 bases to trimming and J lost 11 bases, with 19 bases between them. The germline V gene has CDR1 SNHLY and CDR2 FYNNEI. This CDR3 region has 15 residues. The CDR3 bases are TGTGCCAGCAGTCCTGACTCGTCGACTCCGGCACCCCTCCACTTT. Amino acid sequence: CASSPDSSTPAPLHF.

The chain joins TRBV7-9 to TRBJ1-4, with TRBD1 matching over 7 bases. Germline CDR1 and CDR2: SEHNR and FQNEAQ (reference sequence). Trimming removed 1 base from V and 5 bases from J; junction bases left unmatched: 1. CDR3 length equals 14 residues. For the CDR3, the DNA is TGTGCCAGCAGCTTAGGACAGGGCAATGAAAAACTGTTTTTT. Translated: CASSLGQGNEKLFF.

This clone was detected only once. The DNA for the CDR3 is TGCGCCAGCAGTGAGTCGGGTGCGGGGGGGGAGACCCAGTACTTC. Its translation: CASSESGAGGETQYF. The V and J genes are TRBV10-2 and TRBJ2-5; 9 bases fit TRBD2. Germline V CDR1 and CDR2: WSHSY, SAAADI. V lost 0 bases and J lost 5; bases outside the gene matches: 4. The CDR3 totals 15 residues.

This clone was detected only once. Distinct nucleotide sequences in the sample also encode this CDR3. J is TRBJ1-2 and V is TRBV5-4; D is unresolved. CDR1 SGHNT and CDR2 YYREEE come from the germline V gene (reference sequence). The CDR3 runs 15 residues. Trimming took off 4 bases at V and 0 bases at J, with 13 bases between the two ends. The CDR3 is CASSHRGEANYGYTF. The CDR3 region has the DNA TGTGCCAGCAGCCACCGGGGTGAAGCTAACTATGGCTACACCTTC.

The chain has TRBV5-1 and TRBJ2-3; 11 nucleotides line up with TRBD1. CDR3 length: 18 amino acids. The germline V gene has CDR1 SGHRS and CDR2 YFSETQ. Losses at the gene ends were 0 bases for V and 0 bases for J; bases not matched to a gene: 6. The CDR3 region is CASSLEGQGVWSTDTQYF. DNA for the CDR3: TGCGCCAGCAGCTTGGAGGGACAGGGGGTTTGGAGCACAGATACGCAGTATTTT.

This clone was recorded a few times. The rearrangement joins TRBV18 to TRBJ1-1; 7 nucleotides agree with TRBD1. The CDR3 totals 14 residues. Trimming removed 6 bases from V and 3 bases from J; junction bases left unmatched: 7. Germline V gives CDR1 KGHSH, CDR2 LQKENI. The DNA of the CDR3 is TGTGCCAGCTCTCGACAGGGTGTGGACACTGAAGCTTTCTTT. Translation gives CASSRQGVDTEAFF.

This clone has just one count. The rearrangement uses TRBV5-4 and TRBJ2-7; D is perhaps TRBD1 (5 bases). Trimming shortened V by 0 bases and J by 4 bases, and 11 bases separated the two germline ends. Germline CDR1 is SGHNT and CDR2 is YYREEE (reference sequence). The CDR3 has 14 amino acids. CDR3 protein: CASSLGQGWYEQYF. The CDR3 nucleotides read TGTGCCAGCAGCTTGGGGCAGGGTTGGTACGAGCAGTACTTC.

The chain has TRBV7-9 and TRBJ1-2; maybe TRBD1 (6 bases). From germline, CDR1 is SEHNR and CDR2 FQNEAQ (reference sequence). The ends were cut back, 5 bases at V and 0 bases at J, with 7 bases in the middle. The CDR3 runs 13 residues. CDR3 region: CASSQGSNYGYTF. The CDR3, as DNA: TGTGCCAGCAGCCAGGGGTCTAACTATGGCTACACCTTC.

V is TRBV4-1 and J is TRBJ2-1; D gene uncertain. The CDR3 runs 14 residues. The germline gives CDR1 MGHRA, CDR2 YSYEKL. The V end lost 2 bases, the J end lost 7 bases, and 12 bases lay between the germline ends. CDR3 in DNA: TGCGCCAGCAGCCAATATGAGTCGTTTAATGAGCAGTTCTTC. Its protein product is CASSQYESFNEQFF.

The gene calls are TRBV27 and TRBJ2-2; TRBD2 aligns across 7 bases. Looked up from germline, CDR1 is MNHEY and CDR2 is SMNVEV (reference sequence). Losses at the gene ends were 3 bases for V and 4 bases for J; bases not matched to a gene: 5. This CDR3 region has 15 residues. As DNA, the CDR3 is TGTGCCAGCAGTTTGTGGGGGGGTTTCACCGGGGAGCTGTTTTTT. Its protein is CASSLWGGFTGELFF.

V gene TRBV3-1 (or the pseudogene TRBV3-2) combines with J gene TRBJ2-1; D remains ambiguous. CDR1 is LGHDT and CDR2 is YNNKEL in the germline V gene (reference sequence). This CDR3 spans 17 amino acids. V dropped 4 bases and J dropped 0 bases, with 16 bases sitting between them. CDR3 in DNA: TGTGCCAGCAGCCGCCGACTCTTCAGTGACTCCTACAATGAGCAGTTCTTC. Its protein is CASSRRLFSDSYNEQFF.

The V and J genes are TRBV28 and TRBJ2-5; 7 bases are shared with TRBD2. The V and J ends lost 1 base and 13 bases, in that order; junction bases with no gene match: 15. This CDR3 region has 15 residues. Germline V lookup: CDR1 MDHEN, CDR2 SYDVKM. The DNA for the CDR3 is TGTGCCAGCAGTTTATCCCTGGGAGGGTTTGGAGTCGTGTACTTC. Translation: CASSLSLGGFGVVYF.

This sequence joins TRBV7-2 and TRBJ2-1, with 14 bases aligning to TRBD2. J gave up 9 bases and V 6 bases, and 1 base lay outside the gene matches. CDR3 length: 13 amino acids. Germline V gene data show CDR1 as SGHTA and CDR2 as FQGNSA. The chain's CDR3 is CASRTSGGGEQFF. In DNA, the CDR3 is TGTGCCAGCAGGACTAGCGGGGGGGGTGAGCAGTTCTTC.